The clone carrying this TCR beta chain was counted many times. What it recognizes is unknown. This entry is derived from a study of beta chain features in type 1 diabetes. Study-level information: Patients looked much like healthy donors when it came to age, gender and cell yields.

The study's findings and limits: Still unanswered here is whether HLA type influences TCRB rearrangement.

Reverse transcribing all isolated RNA meant expressed TCRB transcripts were sequenced. The data were produced by immunoSEQ multiplex PCR, yet TCRdb's version contains in-frame clones alone and is incomplete. The sample has more than 110,000 clones; 6% to 7.5% are singletons. Trimming stripped 5 bases from V and 6 bases from J, with 24 bases between. The CDR3 totals 17 residues. In germline, CDR1 is SEHNR, CDR2 FQNEAQ (reference sequence). Every donor provided one heparinised blood draw, which averaged roughly 120 mL. Without exception, sorted populations had purity beyond 98%. The receptor's source is a woman aged 30 to 39 in good health. This chain joins TRBV7-9 and TRBJ2-3, with a tentative D call TRBD2 (6 bases). Sequences were obtained from central memory CD4+ T cells from blood. CDR3 bases: TGTGCCAGCAGCCCCCGGCCCGGGGAGGCCCGGCGGGATACGCAGTATTTT. This gives the protein CASSPRPGEARRDTQYF. The full variable domain, rest sourced from reference TRBV7-9 and TRBJ2-3, is DTGVSQNPRHKITKRGQNVTFRCDPISEHNRLYWYRQTLGQGPEFLTYFQNEAQLEKSRLLSDRFSAERPKGSFSTLEIQRTEQGDSAMYLCASSPRPGEARRDTQYFGPGTRLTVL.